Each of the 30 T cell receptor beta chains below was sequenced from the same sample in a study of cytomegalovirus exposure and HLA in healthy donors. 13 Jbeta primers and 60 Vbeta primers were used for the PCR. The data were produced by immunoSEQ multiplex PCR, yet TCRdb's version contains in-frame clones alone and is incomplete. Reported are 180,000 or so clones; the ten largest clones contain around 0.79%. The sequencing input was PBMCs. All receptors derive from a woman younger than 30 in good health and CMV-seropositive.

The chain joins TRBV2 to TRBJ1-3; tentative D call: TRBD1 (5 bases). CDR3 length: 17 amino acids. V dropped 2 bases and J dropped 4 bases, with 18 bases sitting between them. Germline lookup yields CDR1 SNHLY and CDR2 FYNNEI. CDR3 in amino acids: CASSELGGNYPGNTIYF. DNA of the CDR3: TGTGCCAGCAGTGAACTGGGGGGAAACTACCCGGGAAACACCATATATTTT.

The chain couples TRBV2 to TRBJ2-2; D is ambiguous. Germline CDR1 reads SNHLY; CDR2 reads FYNNEI. The CDR3 loop spans 14 amino acids. The ends were cut back, 6 bases at V and 0 bases at J, with 8 bases in the middle. CDR3: CASRSLANTGELFF. As DNA, the CDR3 is TGTGCCAGCAGAAGTTTAGCGAACACCGGGGAGCTGTTTTTT.

The J gene is TRBJ1-2, the V gene TRBV29-1, with D tentatively TRBD1 (5 bases). The CDR3 sequence is 14 residues long. Germline-derived CDR1 and CDR2 are SQVTM and ANQGSEA. V dropped 5 bases and J dropped 3 bases, with 16 bases sitting between them. The CDR3 sequence: CSVLKLLGDYGYTF. The CDR3 region has the DNA TGCAGCGTTCTAAAACTTTTAGGGGACTATGGCTACACCTTC.

The chain is built from TRBV5-5 and TRBJ1-1; 8 bases align to TRBD1. The V and J ends lost 4 bases and 0 bases, in that order; junction bases with no gene match: 5. Looked up from germline, CDR1 is SGHKS and CDR2 is YYEKEE (reference sequence). The CDR3 consists of 15 residues. The CDR3 sequence is CASSRDRLMNTEAFF. DNA for the CDR3: TGTGCCAGCAGCCGGGACAGGCTAATGAACACTGAAGCTTTCTTT.

V usage is TRBV6-5 and J usage is TRBJ1-3; D call uncertain. Germline V gene sequence: CDR1 MNHEY, CDR2 SVGAGI. The CDR3 totals 13 residues. Between the trimmed V and J ends, which lost 6 bases and 3 bases, there was a span of 9 bases. In DNA form, the CDR3 reads TGTGCCAGCAGGAAACAAGTTGGAAACACCATATATTTT. As protein: CASRKQVGNTIYF.

The gene calls are TRBV4-2 and TRBJ1-2, with 7 bases aligning to TRBD1. This CDR3 region has 16 residues. Germline lookup yields CDR1 LGHNA and CDR2 YNFKEQ. Trimming at V came to 4 bases and at J to 3 bases, leaving 11 bases not matched to a gene. CDR3 amino acids: CASSPQEADRYYGYTF. CDR3 coding DNA: TGTGCCAGCAGCCCCCAAGAGGCGGACAGGTACTATGGCTACACCTTC.

CDR3 sequence: CASSQDSAHRDRGVHEQYF. As DNA, the CDR3 is TGTGCCAGCAGCCAAGATTCCGCCCACCGGGACAGGGGGGTCCACGAGCAGTACTTC. The chain links TRBV4-2 to TRBJ2-7; 11 bases map to TRBD1. V shed 0 bases and J 5 bases; nucleotides not matched to a gene: 15. Germline V gene lookup returns CDR1 LGHNA and CDR2 YNFKEQ. The length of the CDR3 is 19 residues.

The chain joins TRBV30 to TRBJ2-5; the match to TRBD2 covers 10 bases. V shed 5 bases, J shed 5 bases, and the junction held 11 bases outside the gene matches. The germline CDR1 and CDR2 sequences are GTSNPN and SVGIG (reference sequence). This CDR3 is 15 amino acids long. CDR3 in DNA: TGTGCCTGGGGGGCTAGCGGGAGTTCCGGGGAGACCCAGTACTTC. Residues: CAWGASGSSGETQYF.

J is TRBJ1-1 and V is TRBV30, with a tentative D call TRBD1 (5 bases). The germline CDR1 and CDR2 sequences are GTSNPN and SVGIG (reference sequence). V lost 8 bases to trimming and J lost 1 base, with 8 bases between them. The CDR3 covers 11 residues. CDR3 in DNA: TGTGCCGCCACAGGGAACACTGAAGCTTTCTTT. Translation: CAATGNTEAFF.

Concerning this clone: The same CDR3 is also encoded by other DNA sequences in this sample. The genes are TRBV6-5 and TRBJ2-7; the D gene is possibly TRBD2 (6 bases). V lost 0 bases, J lost 2 bases, and 8 bases lay in between. The germline V gene has CDR1 MNHEY and CDR2 SVGAGI. This CDR3 has 14 residues. CDR3 loop: CASSYSGGTYEQYF. The CDR3 nucleotides read TGTGCCAGCAGTTACTCGGGGGGAACCTACGAGCAGTACTTC.

The chain recombines TRBV11-3 with TRBJ2-1; D perhaps matches TRBD1 (5 bases). CDR1 SGHNT and CDR2 YENEEA come from the germline V gene. The CDR3 sequence is 16 residues long. The ends were cut back, 7 bases at V and 8 bases at J, with 24 bases in the middle. This CDR3 is CASNFNKGALWHEQFF. The CDR3 DNA follows: TGTGCCAGCAACTTCAACAAAGGGGCTCTTTGGCATGAGCAGTTCTTC.

V usage is TRBV25-1 and J usage is TRBJ2-7; 9 nucleotides line up with TRBD1. V gave up 8 bases and J gave up 4 bases; unmatched junction bases: 6. The CDR3 covers 13 residues. CDR1 MGHDK and CDR2 SYGVNS come from the germline V gene. This CDR3 is CASGGQGGYEQYF. CDR3 in DNA: TGTGCCAGCGGGGGACAGGGAGGGTACGAGCAGTACTTC.

The rearrangement links TRBV6-1 to TRBJ2-5; 10 bases fit TRBD1. The V and J ends lost 0 bases and 3 bases, in that order; junction bases with no gene match: 4. CDR3 size: 16 residues. Germline loops: CDR1 MNHNS, CDR2 SASEGT. CDR3 nucleotides: TGTGCCAGCAGTGAAGCTTCCGGGACAGGGGAAGAGACCCAGTACTTC. Protein: CASSEASGTGEETQYF.

The genes are TRBV9 and TRBJ2-5, with TRBD1 identical over 9 bases. CDR1 is SGDLS, CDR2 YYNGEE, per germline. Unmatched junction bases numbered 10, after V lost 0 bases and J lost 4 bases. There are 17 residues in the CDR3. The CDR3 nucleotides read TGTGCCAGCAGCGTAGCTGGTACAGGGGGCGGGGGAGAGACCCAGTACTTC. This encodes CASSVAGTGGGGETQYF.

The chain has TRBV9 and TRBJ1-2; TRBD1 matches at 7 bases. V was clipped by 4 bases and J by 4 bases; unmatched bases: 10. The germline V gene encodes CDR1 SGDLS and CDR2 YYNGEE. The CDR3 spans 15 residues. The CDR3 loop reads CASSPHRGYGYGYTF. CDR3 bases: TGTGCCAGCAGCCCCCACAGGGGATACGGCTATGGCTACACCTTC.

The chain recombines TRBV6-1 with TRBJ2-7, with D possibly TRBD1 on 5 matching bases. V shed 4 bases and J shed 7 bases, with 8 bases lying between them. Germline-derived CDR1 and CDR2 are MNHNS and SASEGT. CDR3 length: 11 amino acids. DNA for the CDR3: TGTGCCAGCAGTGGGCCAGGGGAGCAGTACTTC. It is translated as CASSGPGEQYF.

The chain joins TRBV2 to TRBJ1-1; D perhaps matches TRBD1 (6 bases). V gave up 7 bases and J gave up 8 bases, with 20 bases separating them. The V gene's germline CDR1 is SNHLY and CDR2 FYNNEI. The CDR3 extends over 14 amino acids. The CDR3 DNA reads as TGTGCCAGCAAAGATTCCGGGACACATTTAGAAGCTTTCTTT. Translating it yields CASKDSGTHLEAFF.

The chain carries TRBV4-1 and TRBJ2-2, with TRBD1 as a possible D gene (5 bases). The CDR3 has 16 residues. Trimming left V 1 base short and J 7 bases short, with 16 bases between. Germline CDR1 MGHRA, CDR2 YSYEKL. The DNA for the CDR3 is TGCGCCAGCAGCCAAGTCCCCTCCAGGGCTGGCGGGGAGCTGTTTTTT. It encodes CASSQVPSRAGGELFF.

V usage is TRBV6-5 and J usage is TRBJ1-4, with D uncertain. This CDR3 spans 14 amino acids. V lost 9 bases and J lost 6, with 17 bases in between. Germline V gene lookup returns CDR1 MNHEY and CDR2 SVGAGI. CDR3 protein: CARPSSVKDEKLFF. The CDR3 DNA reads as TGTGCCAGACCCTCGAGCGTTAAGGATGAAAAACTGTTTTTT.

The CDR3 protein is CASSLVSGGYYEQYF. CDR3 coding DNA: TGTGCCAGCAGCTTAGTTTCAGGGGGGTACTACGAGCAGTACTTC. The chain uses TRBV7-2 and TRBJ2-7; maybe TRBD1 (7 bases). The V end was cut by 1 base, the J end by 3 bases, with 13 bases between. Germline assignment: CDR1 SGHTA and CDR2 FQGNSA. CDR3 length: 15 amino acids.

The chain has TRBV4-1 and TRBJ2-5, with 14 positions matching TRBD2. The DNA matches TRBJ2-7 better at its end, which makes the J call doubtful. There are 16 residues in the CDR3. CDR1 is MGHRA and CDR2 is YSYEKL in the germline V gene. The CDR3 nucleotides read TGCGCCAGCAGCCACGCTCCGGGACTAGCGGGGGCCGAGCAGTACTTC. Its protein product is CASSHAPGLAGAEQYF.

The chain uses TRBV10-1 and TRBJ2-1, with 10 positions matching TRBD2. The V and J ends lost 2 bases and 4 bases, in that order; junction bases with no gene match: 2. CDR3 size: 15 residues. The germline CDR1 and CDR2 sequences are WNHNN and SYGVQD (reference sequence). The CDR3 bases are TGCGCCAGCAGTGAGACTAGCGGGATATACAATGAGCAGTTCTTC. As protein: CASSETSGIYNEQFF.

This chain links TRBV7-2 with TRBJ2-1; D not certain. V was trimmed by 0 bases and J by 10 bases, leaving 10 bases between them. The germline CDR1 and CDR2 sequences are SGHTA and FQGNSA. The CDR3 totals 13 residues. This CDR3 is CASSLAVTREQFF. The CDR3 DNA reads as TGTGCCAGCAGCTTAGCCGTGACCAGGGAGCAGTTCTTC.

V and J are TRBV5-1 and TRBJ2-7; TRBD2 matches at 12 bases. The CDR3 runs 14 residues. Germline V gene lookup returns CDR1 SGHRS and CDR2 YFSETQ. With 2 bases clipped from V and 4 bases from J, the junction kept 1 base outside the gene matches. The DNA for the CDR3 is TGCGCCAGCAGCTTCACTAGCGGGAGGTACGAGCAGTACTTC. Its translation is CASSFTSGRYEQYF.

V and J are TRBV11-3 and TRBJ2-1, with TRBD1 identical over 8 bases. Germline V gives CDR1 SGHNT, CDR2 YENEEA. J lost 3 bases, V lost 4 bases, and 5 bases had no gene match. This CDR3 contains 15 residues. CDR3 loop: CASSSTGANYNEQFF. The DNA for the CDR3 is TGTGCCAGCAGCTCGACAGGGGCCAACTACAATGAGCAGTTCTTC.

J is TRBJ1-1 and V is TRBV5-6; D is uncertain. Germline V gene sequence: CDR1 SGHDT, CDR2 YYEEEE. The CDR3 sequence is 12 residues long. V lost 2 bases and J lost 4, with 6 bases in between. The CDR3 DNA follows: TGTGCCAGCAGCTTATGGGCCACTGAAGCTTTCTTT. It specifies CASSLWATEAFF.

The chain has TRBV2 and TRBJ2-5, with 11 positions matching TRBD2. Looked up from germline, CDR1 is SNHLY and CDR2 is FYNNEI. Trimming cost V 8 bases and J 1 base; bases outside gene matches: 6. The CDR3 consists of 15 residues. CDR3 region: CASCSGGATQETQYF. In DNA form, the CDR3 reads TGTGCCAGCTGTAGCGGGGGGGCTACCCAAGAGACCCAGTACTTC.

The chain is built from TRBV11-2 and TRBJ2-7; 11 positions match TRBD2. The junction had 5 bases not matched to a gene; V was cut back by 5 bases and J by 2 bases. The CDR3 consists of 15 residues. Looked up from germline, CDR1 is SGHAT and CDR2 is FQNNGV. CDR3 in amino acids: CASSTQGLAAYEQYF. The CDR3, as DNA: TGTGCCAGCAGCACTCAGGGACTAGCGGCCTACGAGCAGTACTTC.

The chain recombines TRBV6-4 with TRBJ2-7; TRBD1 might be the D (5 bases). The CDR3 runs to 13 residues. The germline V and J ends were trimmed by 4 bases and 0 bases, with 7 bases remaining between them. Germline V gives CDR1 MRHNA, CDR2 SNTAGT. CDR3 in DNA: TGTGCCAGCAGTGGACAGAGCTCCTACGAGCAGTACTTC. It translates to CASSGQSSYEQYF.

A remark on this clone: Other nucleotide sequences from this sample produce the same CDR3. The CDR3: CASSLSGGNEQFF. CDR3 nucleotides: TGTGCCAGCAGCTTATCGGGTGGGAATGAGCAGTTCTTC. The chain is built from TRBV11-3 and TRBJ2-1, with no clear D. V was clipped by 2 bases and J by 7 bases, with 9 bases between them. From germline, CDR1 is SGHNT and CDR2 YENEEA. This CDR3 contains 13 residues.